This T cell receptor (beta chain) was documented in a study of PD-1 blockade in classical Hodgkin lymphoma. Study-level background: The nivolumab dose that patients received was 3 mg/kg, given intravenously every 2 weeks.

The V gene's germline CDR1 is MNHNS and CDR2 SASEGT. Trimming removed 5 bases at V and 5 bases at J, with 12 bases between. The CDR3 is 13 amino acids. With respect to this clone: Its antigen is unidentified.

Produced via immunoSEQ multiplex PCR; TCRdb's table is partial and in-frame only. The repertoire holds just over 25,000 clones, with about nine tenths as singletons. After autologous stem cell transplantation all patients relapsed, and prior brentuximab vedotin exposure differed between cohorts. Findings of the study overall: CD4+ TCR diversity, unlike CD8+, rose significantly by C4D1. Lower baseline TCR diversity was reported for newly diagnosed patients than for healthy donors. There remain no defined causes for the repertoire differences, which possibly reflect disease activity or prior therapy.

The specimen was peripheral blood mononuclear cells (PBMCs), collected at baseline. This clonotype was sampled from a human donor with classical Hodgkin lymphoma. The rearrangement joins TRBV6-1 to TRBJ2-5; no firm D call. CDR3 sequence: CASSQSLRETQYF. The CDR3 coding sequence is TGTGCCAGCAGTCAATCCTTGCGGGAGACCCAGTACTTC.